The 14 T cell receptor beta chains presented below share a single source sample, sequenced in a study of molecular identifiers for immune sequencing clone quantification. TCRdb ran MiXCR on the PCR reads and lists one entry per CDR3 protein. The table records about 100,000 distinct CDR3 sequences, 36% of them present only once. Sequencing input: naive CD8+ T cells from blood, with Jurkat cell RNA spiked in. Indicated subset: FACS-sorted CD8+CD4-CCR7+CD45RA+ naive T cells. The receptor source for this set is a human donor in good health. Some libraries in this study had Jurkat cell RNA spiked in.

In its sample, this clonotype was seen many times. This rearrangement joins TRBV28 to TRBJ1-5; D not resolved. V was trimmed by 5 bases and J by 5 bases, leaving 4 bases between them. Germline lookup yields CDR1 MDHEN and CDR2 SYDVKM. CDR3 length equals 11 residues. This CDR3 is CASSQDQPQHF. In DNA form, the CDR3 reads TGTGCCAGCAGTCAGGATCAGCCCCAGCATTTT.

As to this clonotype: A much larger clone differs by one base, so this may be a read error. The gene calls are TRBV6-5 and TRBJ2-7, with TRBD1 identical over 8 bases. The CDR3 covers 14 residues. The V gene's germline CDR1 is MNHEY and CDR2 SVGAGI. The V segment lost 2 bases and the J segment 5 bases; nucleotides outside the gene matches: 5. This CDR3 reads CASSYKSGGDEQYF. CDR3 bases: TGTGCCAGCAGTTACAAGTCAGGGGGCGACGAGCAGTACTTC.

This clonotype appeared a few times. The chain employs TRBV2 and TRBJ2-5; 7 positions match TRBD1. Losses at the gene ends were 6 bases for V and 2 bases for J; bases not matched to a gene: 3. Germline V gives CDR1 SNHLY, CDR2 FYNNEI. The CDR3 is made up of 13 amino acids. As DNA, the CDR3 is TGTGCCAGCAGAGACAGGGTTCAAGAGACCCAGTACTTC. Translated, it gives CASRDRVQETQYF.

The J gene is TRBJ2-5, the V gene TRBV28, with 8 bases matching TRBD1. V shed 6 bases and J 3 bases; nucleotides not matched to a gene: 24. Per germline, CDR1 MDHEN and CDR2 SYDVKM. This CDR3 is built from 20 residues. In DNA, the CDR3 is TGTGCCAGCAGCCCCCTCCGCTGGGGAACAGCCGGACAGGGAAAAGAGACCCAGTACTTC. It is translated as CASSPLRWGTAGQGKETQYF.

V usage is TRBV7-2 and J usage is TRBJ1-1, with D maybe TRBD1 (6 bases). This CDR3 contains 14 residues. V lost 7 bases and J lost 6, with 18 bases in between. The V gene's germline CDR1 is SGHTA and CDR2 FQGNSA. The CDR3 DNA reads as TGTGCCAGCACCCTCTGGGGGCTAGCGCCTGAAGCTTTCTTT. Translating gives CASTLWGLAPEAFF.

Turning to this clonotype: Just one base apart from a much larger clone, this may be a read error. Without the conserved terminal phenylalanine or tryptophan, this CDR3 likely stems from a read error. The chain couples TRBV28 to TRBJ2-7, with D uncertain. Deletions cut 3 bases from V and 7 bases from J, with 10 bases between. From germline, CDR1 is MDHEN and CDR2 SYDVKM. There are 12 residues in the CDR3. The CDR3 loop reads CASSFSLREQYY. The CDR3 DNA reads TGTGCCAGCAGTTTTTCCCTCAGGGAGCAGTACTAC.

This clonotype occurred many times. The rearrangement joins TRBV28 to TRBJ1-1; possible D gene TRBD1, 6 bases. CDR3 length: 15 residues. V gave up 5 bases and J gave up 0 bases, with 13 bases separating them. Germline V lookup: CDR1 MDHEN, CDR2 SYDVKM. The CDR3 DNA is TGTGCCAGCAGTCCCCCCGGACAGTTGAACACTGAAGCTTTCTTT. Translating it yields CASSPPGQLNTEAFF.

In DNA form, the CDR3 reads TGTGCCAGCAGTTACTCGAAGGGCCTCTACAATGAGCAGTTCTTC. Translated: CASSYSKGLYNEQFF. V is TRBV6-2 or TRBV6-3 and J is TRBJ2-1, with D hard to call. The V end was cut by 0 bases, the J end by 3 bases, with 9 bases between. This CDR3 region has 15 residues. CDR1 and CDR2 (germline): MNHEY, SVGEGT.

The chain carries TRBV7-6 and TRBJ2-7; possibly TRBD1 for D (6 bases). Germline V gives CDR1 SGHVS, CDR2 FNYEAQ. Trimming left V 8 bases short and J 1 base short, with 12 bases between. The CDR3 is made up of 13 amino acids. This chain's CDR3 is CASGPDSSYEQYF. The CDR3 nucleotides read TGTGCCAGCGGCCCGGACAGTTCCTACGAGCAGTACTTC.

The CDR3 sequence: CASSPIYSGTGKNTEAFF. The CDR3, as DNA: TGTGCCAGTAGTCCTATCTATTCCGGGACAGGGAAGAACACTGAAGCTTTCTTT. The chain combines TRBV19 with TRBJ1-1, with 9 nucleotides matching TRBD1. This CDR3 has 18 residues. In germline, CDR1 is LNHDA, CDR2 SQIVND (reference sequence). The V gene end was trimmed by 5 bases and the J gene end by 1 base; junction bases not matched to a gene: 14.

The chain links TRBV6-5 to TRBJ1-2; no firm D call. Germline V gene data show CDR1 as MNHEY and CDR2 as SVGAGI. The CDR3 has 17 amino acids. Deletions cut 6 bases from V and 1 base from J, with 21 bases between. The CDR3 spells CASSPLRPQWGNYGYTF. The CDR3 nucleotides read TGTGCCAGCAGCCCCCTTCGGCCTCAATGGGGTAACTATGGCTACACCTTC.

About this clonotype: A read error is possible here, since a much larger clone lies one base away. The chain joins TRBV7-6 to TRBJ1-5, with 8 bases lining up with TRBD1. Per germline, CDR1 SGHVS and CDR2 FNYEAQ. The CDR3 is made up of 16 amino acids. The CDR3 loop is CASSVSQGGGKQPQHF. The CDR3 DNA is TGTGCCAGCAGCGTATCACAGGGGGGAGGCAAACAGCCCCAGCATTTT.

This chain joins TRBV20-1 and TRBJ2-1; 7 bases map to TRBD2. Germline V CDR1 and CDR2: DFQATT, SNEGSKA (reference sequence). The CDR3 has 13 amino acids. The CDR3: CSGRSSSYNEQFF. Here the CDR3 DNA reads TGCAGCGGGAGGTCCAGCTCCTACAATGAGCAGTTCTTC.

The table lists this clonotype with a few counts. This chain links TRBV9 with TRBJ2-7; the D call may be TRBD1 or TRBD2 (7 bases each). Trimming shortened V by 1 base and J by 1 base, and 9 bases separated the two germline ends. Germline V gives CDR1 SGDLS, CDR2 YYNGEE. This CDR3 is 14 amino acids long. The CDR3 DNA follows: TGTGCCAGCAGCGTACAGGGGGGGTCCTACGAGCAGTACTTC. Protein sequence: CASSVQGGSYEQYF.